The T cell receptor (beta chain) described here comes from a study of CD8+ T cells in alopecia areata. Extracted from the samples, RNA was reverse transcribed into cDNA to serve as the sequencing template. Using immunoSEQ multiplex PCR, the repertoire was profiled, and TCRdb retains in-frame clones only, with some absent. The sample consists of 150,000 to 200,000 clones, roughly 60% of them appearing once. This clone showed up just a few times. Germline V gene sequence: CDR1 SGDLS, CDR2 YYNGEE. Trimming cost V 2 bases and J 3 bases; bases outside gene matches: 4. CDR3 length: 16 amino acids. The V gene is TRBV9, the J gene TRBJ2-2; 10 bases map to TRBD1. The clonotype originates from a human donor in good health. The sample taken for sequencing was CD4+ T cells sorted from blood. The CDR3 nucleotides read TGTGCCAGCAGCGTGACCGGGACAGGGGACACCGGGGAGCTGTTTTTT. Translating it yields CASSVTGTGDTGELFF.